The 27 T cell receptor beta chains reported below all come from one sample, sequenced in a study of cytomegalovirus exposure and HLA in healthy donors (TCRdb year 2017). Library preparation used the immunoSEQ multiplex PCR assay. The multiplex PCR relied on a mix of 60 forward primers for TCR Vbeta segments and 13 reverse primers for TCR Jbeta segments. TCRdb limited this immuneACCESS table to in-frame rearrangements with V and J called. A share of clones is missing; checked studies link under half to unresolved V genes, and the rest is unexplained. Counted in this sample were 100,000 to 150,000 clones; over 75% of them appeared once. Under 6% of the sample comes from the top ten. Material for sequencing was PBMCs. These receptor sequences come from a man aged 25-40 years in good health and CMV-seronegative.

This chain connects TRBV7-2 to TRBJ2-1; D not resolved. Germline V gene sequence: CDR1 SGHTA, CDR2 FQGNSA. The CDR3 is 12 amino acids. V lost 5 bases, J lost 9 bases, and 11 bases lay in between. CDR3 protein: CASSLTGIEQFF. The CDR3 DNA reads TGTGCCAGCAGCCTCACGGGTATTGAGCAGTTCTTC.

This clone came up once. CDR3 sequence (DNA): TGTGCCAGCACCGAACAGGGGGCAGACGGCTACACCTTC. It translates to CASTEQGADGYTF. The rearrangement joins TRBV2 to TRBJ1-2; 9 nucleotides align to TRBD1. J was trimmed by 8 bases and V by 7 bases; bases with no gene match: 8. Germline V gives CDR1 SNHLY, CDR2 FYNNEI. The CDR3 is 13 amino acids.

The rearrangement joins TRBV11-1 to TRBJ2-7, with a tentative D call TRBD1 (6 bases). The CDR3 consists of 14 residues. Trimming removed 5 bases at V and 7 bases at J, with 18 bases between. Germline V CDR1 and CDR2: SGHAT, FQDESV (reference sequence). The CDR3 bases are TGTGCCAGCAGCGAAGCGACAGGAAAGAGGGAGCAGTACTTC. Protein sequence: CASSEATGKREQYF.

The chain joins TRBV19 to TRBJ2-4, with 7 bases fitting TRBD2. There are 14 residues in the CDR3. V shed 2 bases and J 5 bases; nucleotides not matched to a gene: 3. The germline V gene has CDR1 LNHDA and CDR2 SQIVND (reference sequence). This chain's CDR3 is CASSIQGGQNIQYF. Here the CDR3 DNA reads TGTGCCAGTAGTATACAGGGAGGGCAAAACATTCAGTACTTC.

The CDR3 is CASTPRLAVYNEQFF. In nucleotides, the CDR3 is TGTGCCAGCACCCCTCGCTTAGCGGTATACAATGAGCAGTTCTTC. This chain links TRBV9 with TRBJ2-1; weak D call: TRBD2 (6 bases). V was trimmed by 6 bases and J by 4 bases, leaving 17 bases between them. The CDR3 covers 15 residues. Per the germline V gene, CDR1 is SGDLS and CDR2 is YYNGEE.

The chain uses TRBV2 and TRBJ2-2; 9 bases map to TRBD1. This CDR3 has 13 amino acids. With V trimmed by 7 bases and J by 7 bases, 4 bases remained unmatched. Germline CDR1 SNHLY, CDR2 FYNNEI. DNA of the CDR3: TGTGCCAGCATGGGACAGGGAAGCGGGGAGCTGTTTTTT. It codes for CASMGQGSGELFF.

V and J are TRBV5-6 and TRBJ1-2; TRBD1 matches 9 bases. Per germline, CDR1 SGHDT and CDR2 YYEEEE. The CDR3 has 12 residues. J was trimmed by 8 bases and V by 5 bases; bases with no gene match: 4. CDR3 coding DNA: TGTGCCAGCAGGACAGGGGGAACGGGCTACACCTTC. Translation: CASRTGGTGYTF.

The J gene is TRBJ2-1, the V gene TRBV7-2; TRBD1 agrees at 8 bases. Germline V gene lookup returns CDR1 SGHTA and CDR2 FQGNSA. This CDR3 has 12 residues. With V trimmed by 4 bases and J by 10 bases, 3 bases remained unmatched. The CDR3 reads CASSSHRGEQFF. CDR3 sequence (DNA): TGTGCCAGCAGCTCCCACAGGGGGGAGCAGTTCTTC.

V and J are TRBV7-2 and TRBJ2-1; D not certain. The V end was cut by 0 bases, the J end by 7 bases, with 7 bases between. Germline CDR1 reads SGHTA; CDR2 reads FQGNSA. The CDR3 is 13 residues long. Here the CDR3 DNA reads TGTGCCAGCAGCTTAGCGTCGGGTAATGAGCAGTTCTTC. Translated, it gives CASSLASGNEQFF.

The rearrangement joins TRBV4-3 to TRBJ2-7, with 9 bases lining up with TRBD1. The CDR3 covers 15 residues. The V segment lost 2 bases and the J segment 7 bases; nucleotides outside the gene matches: 9. Looked up from germline, CDR1 is LGHNA and CDR2 is YSLEER. The CDR3 spells CASSQRLQGAEEQYF. The CDR3 DNA follows: TGCGCCAGCAGCCAACGATTACAGGGGGCTGAAGAGCAGTACTTC.

This chain links TRBV30 with TRBJ2-7, with 9 bases lining up with TRBD2. Germline loops: CDR1 GTSNPN, CDR2 SVGIG (reference sequence). V lost 1 base to trimming and J lost 1 base; unmatched junction nucleotides: 5. The CDR3 contains 15 residues. The DNA for the CDR3 is TGTGCCTGGAGTGCCCAGACTAGCGGATCCTACGAGCAGTACTTC. Amino acids: CAWSAQTSGSYEQYF.

CDR3 nucleotides: TGTGCCAGCAGTGAACGGGGAAACACCATATATTTT. Its protein is CASSERGNTIYF. The gene calls are TRBV6-1 and TRBJ1-3; D is unresolved. V was clipped by 2 bases and J by 4 bases, with 3 bases between them. The V gene's germline CDR1 is MNHNS and CDR2 SASEGT. The CDR3 has 12 residues.

The chain joins TRBV18 to TRBJ2-7; D is unclear. Between the trimmed V and J ends, which lost 5 bases and 4 bases, there was a span of 12 bases. Germline V lookup: CDR1 KGHSH, CDR2 LQKENI. The CDR3 has 13 amino acids. The CDR3 DNA reads as TGTGCCAGCTCAACGACGACTCTTTACGAGCAGTACTTC. Its translation is CASSTTTLYEQYF.

This chain connects TRBV6-1 to TRBJ1-2; 10 nucleotides agree with TRBD1. From germline, CDR1 is MNHNS and CDR2 SASEGT. CDR3 length: 16 amino acids. Losses at the gene ends were 2 bases for V and 5 bases for J; bases not matched to a gene: 8. This CDR3 is CASSELRDRGLYGYTF. Written as DNA, the CDR3 is TGTGCCAGCAGTGAATTAAGAGACAGGGGGCTTTATGGCTACACCTTC.

This clone is a singleton in its sample. The V call is TRBV5-8, the J call TRBJ1-2; D remains unclear. Trimming cost V 0 bases and J 4 bases, with 7 bases left between them. Germline loops: CDR1 SGHTS, CDR2 YDEGEE. The CDR3 has 13 residues. DNA of the CDR3: TGTGCCAGCAGCTTGGCAGGTATCTATGGCTACACCTTC. Protein product: CASSLAGIYGYTF.

This clone came up once. CDR3 bases: TGTGCCAGCAGTGAGGACAGCCCGCGGGGGGCCCAGCATTTT. As protein: CASSEDSPRGAQHF. The rearrangement links TRBV6-1 to TRBJ1-5, with D perhaps matching TRBD1 (6 bases). Trimming removed 3 bases at V and 11 bases at J, with 17 bases between. The CDR3 runs 14 residues. Germline V lookup: CDR1 MNHNS, CDR2 SASEGT.

The V call is TRBV7-2, the J call TRBJ1-1; D unresolved. V was trimmed by 3 bases and J by 4 bases, leaving 9 bases between them. Germline V gene data show CDR1 as SGHTA and CDR2 as FQGNSA. The CDR3 loop spans 13 amino acids. CDR3 amino acids: CASSFGLITEAFF. For the CDR3, the DNA is TGTGCCAGCAGCTTTGGACTCATCACTGAAGCTTTCTTT.

CDR3 residues: CASSKLLGSYNEQFF. The CDR3 nucleotides read TGTGCCAGCAGCAAATTACTCGGGTCCTACAATGAGCAGTTCTTC. The chain links TRBV7-9 to TRBJ2-1; D is uncertain. CDR1 and CDR2 (germline): SEHNR, FQNEAQ (reference sequence). CDR3 length: 15 amino acids. V dropped 5 bases and J dropped 1 base, with 12 bases sitting between them.

This chain joins TRBV4-3 and TRBJ1-6; 7 bases are a match to TRBD1. With V trimmed by 0 bases and J by 9 bases, 20 bases remained unmatched. The CDR3 loop spans 20 amino acids. Looked up from germline, CDR1 is LGHNA and CDR2 is YSLEER. As DNA, the CDR3 is TGCGCCAGCAGCCAAGAAGATGACAGGGTGGTGGATAGTATTGGTTCACCCCTCCACTTT. Translating it yields CASSQEDDRVVDSIGSPLHF.

The rearrangement links TRBV5-6 to TRBJ1-1; 7 positions agree with TRBD1. This CDR3 comprises 11 residues. The J segment lost 12 bases and the V segment lost 1 base, leaving 3 bases of the junction unmatched. Germline V gene sequence: CDR1 SGHDT, CDR2 YYEEEE. The CDR3 loop is CASSLTGESFF. As DNA, the CDR3 is TGTGCCAGCAGCTTGACAGGGGAATCTTTCTTT. The entire variable domain, with the rest obtained from reference TRBV5-6 and TRBJ1-1, is as follows: DAGVTQSPTHLIKTRGQQVTLRCSPKSGHDTVSWYQQALGQGPQFIFQYYEEEERQRGNFPDRFSGHQFPNYSSELNVNALLLGDSALYLCASSLTGESFFGQGTRLTVV.

This rearrangement joins TRBV7-2 to TRBJ2-1, with D hard to call. The CDR3 runs 14 residues. Trimming stripped 1 base from V and 4 bases from J, with 8 bases between. Germline values: CDR1 SGHTA, CDR2 FQGNSA. DNA for the CDR3: TGTGCCAGCAGCTTAGTAGAAGCTTACAATGAGCAGTTCTTC. Protein product: CASSLVEAYNEQFF.

The chain recombines TRBV29-1 with TRBJ1-2; perhaps TRBD1 as D (6 bases). Trimming pared 7 bases from V and 5 bases from J, leaving 11 bases between. The CDR3 loop spans 11 amino acids. Germline V gives CDR1 SQVTM, CDR2 ANQGSEA. The CDR3, as DNA: TGCAGCGGGAGGACAGTATATGGCTACACCTTC. Its protein product is CSGRTVYGYTF.

The chain is built from TRBV7-9 and TRBJ1-1, with 7 positions matching TRBD1. The CDR3 is 19 residues long. Losses at the gene ends were 5 bases for V and 1 base for J; bases not matched to a gene: 19. Germline V gives CDR1 SEHNR, CDR2 FQNEAQ (reference sequence). Here the CDR3 reads CASSQKTGQQGHPNTEAFF. CDR3 DNA sequence: TGTGCCAGCAGCCAAAAGACAGGGCAACAAGGACATCCGAACACTGAAGCTTTCTTT.

This rearrangement joins TRBV18 to TRBJ2-5, with TRBD2 identical over 10 bases. With 4 bases clipped from V and 0 bases from J, the junction kept 8 bases outside the gene matches. The CDR3 contains 17 residues. CDR1 is KGHSH, CDR2 LQKENI, per germline. CDR3 region: CASSRVLAGNHQETQYF. CDR3 bases: TGTGCCAGCTCACGGGTACTAGCGGGAAACCACCAAGAGACCCAGTACTTC.

In DNA form, the CDR3 reads TGTGCCAGCAGCGTAGACACGGGTGGTGAGCAGTACTTC. Protein: CASSVDTGGEQYF. The chain employs TRBV7-2 and TRBJ2-7; no clear D gene. Germline V gene lookup returns CDR1 SGHTA and CDR2 FQGNSA. V was shortened by 5 bases and J by 7 bases, with 15 bases between the two germline ends. The CDR3 runs 13 residues.

This clone was seen more than once but under ten times. The gene calls are TRBV6-1 and TRBJ2-7; D is unclear. The CDR3 covers 12 residues. The germline gives CDR1 MNHNS, CDR2 SASEGT. V lost 3 bases to trimming and J lost 3 bases, with 6 bases between them. The CDR3 DNA sequence: TGTGCCAGCAGTGATCATCACTACGAGCAGTACTTC. It specifies CASSDHHYEQYF.

This sequence joins TRBV10-2 and TRBJ1-1; D possibly corresponds to TRBD1 (5 bases). V dropped 7 bases and J dropped 1 base, with 10 bases sitting between them. The germline gives CDR1 WSHSY, CDR2 SAAADI. The CDR3 length is 13 residues. The CDR3 spells CASTLGQNTEAFF. The CDR3 DNA reads TGCGCCAGCACTCTCGGACAGAACACTGAAGCTTTCTTT.